Listed below are T cell receptor beta chains from one sample, sequenced in a study of identical twins. TCRdb fed the 5' RACE reads into MiXCR, producing one record per CDR3 protein. The sample lists about 330,000 distinct CDR3 sequences, roughly an eighth seen once, with just over 7% in the top ten. The same specimen was also included in a second study, on yellow fever vaccine responses in identical twins.

Input material: CD8+ T cells sorted from blood. These receptors were collected from a woman aged 18-29 years in good health. The CDR3 runs from the conserved cysteine through the conserved F or W. D genes are given only for firm matches. Where a row states a size, it is once, few, many or the class of an expanded clone; other rows omit it.

length	V	size	D	J	CDR3	DNA
13	TRBV6-4	-	-	TRBJ1-1	CASSDNMNTEAFF	TGTGCCAGCAGTGACAACATGAACACTGAAGCTTTCTTT
14	TRBV7-3	-	TRBD1	TRBJ2-7	CASSVDGTGGEQYF	TGTGCCAGCAGCGTCGACGGGACAGGGGGTGAGCAGTACTTC
13	TRBV4-1	many	-	TRBJ2-5	CASSPSEQETQYF	TGCGCCAGCAGCCCTAGCGAGCAAGAGACCCAGTACTTC
17	TRBV3-1	few	TRBD1	TRBJ1-2	CASSQSGQGALGYGYTF	TGTGCCAGCAGCCAGTCTGGACAGGGGGCGCTTGGGTATGGCTACACCTTC
15	TRBV7-9	-	TRBD2	TRBJ2-1	CASSTPSGGYNEQFF	TGTGCCAGCAGCACCCCTAGCGGGGGCTACAATGAGCAGTTCTTC
19	TRBV5-4	-	TRBD1	TRBJ2-5	CASSFQELEQGQLQETQYF	TGTGCCAGCAGCTTCCAAGAACTCGAACAGGGGCAACTCCAAGAGACCCAGTACTTC
16	TRBV29-1	few	-	TRBJ2-6	CSAKTEEGSGANVLTF	TGCAGCGCCAAGACAGAGGAGGGCTCTGGGGCCAACGTCCTGACTTTC
14	TRBV15	many	TRBD2	TRBJ2-1	CATRREGSYNEQFF	TGTGCCACCAGAAGGGAGGGCTCCTACAATGAGCAGTTCTTC
15	TRBV11-2	many	TRBD1	TRBJ1-6	CASSNRTGPNSPLHF	TGTGCCAGCAGCAACCGGACAGGCCCCAATTCACCCCTCCACTTT
14	TRBV7-9	few	TRBD1	TRBJ1-6	CASSSKGTGSPLHF	TGTGCCAGCAGCTCAAAGGGGACAGGTTCACCCCTCCACTTT
14	TRBV9	few	TRBD2	TRBJ2-7	CASSVGGGPYEQYF	TGTGCCAGCAGCGTAGGGGGAGGGCCGTACGAGCAGTACTTC
12	TRBV20-1	-	TRBD1	TRBJ1-2	CSARQGEAGYTF	TGCAGTGCCAGACAGGGGGAGGCTGGCTACACCTTC
18	TRBV2	-	TRBD2	TRBJ2-1	CASRGGLAGGFDYNEQFF	TGTGCCAGCAGGGGAGGACTAGCGGGGGGGTTCGACTACAATGAGCAGTTCTTC
15	TRBV5-1	many	-	TRBJ2-1	CASSLAGNSYNEQFF	TGCGCCAGCAGCTTGGCTGGTAACTCCTACAATGAGCAGTTCTTC
16	TRBV11-2	few	-	TRBJ2-1	CASSLRRQQGYNEQFF	TGTGCCAGCAGCTTAAGGAGACAGCAAGGGTACAATGAGCAGTTCTTC
14	TRBV12-3/TRBV12-4	few	-	TRBJ1-4	CASSPAGLGEKLFF	TGTGCCAGCAGTCCCGCCGGTCTCGGTGAAAAACTGTTTTTT
12	TRBV7-9	-	-	TRBJ2-1	CASTYGSGEQFF	TGTGCCAGCACTTACGGATCTGGCGAGCAGTTCTTC
15	TRBV7-9	-	-	TRBJ1-1	CASSLVEGLNTEAFF	TGTGCCAGCAGCTTAGTCGAGGGACTGAACACTGAAGCTTTCTTT
18	TRBV7-7	-	TRBD2	TRBJ2-1	CASSLGPSGVGPRNEQFF	TGTGCCAGCAGCTTAGGCCCTAGCGGGGTAGGACCCCGCAATGAGCAGTTCTTC
15	TRBV10-3	-	TRBD2	TRBJ2-1	CAISESTGGPNEQFF	TGTGCCATCAGTGAGTCGACGGGAGGGCCCAATGAGCAGTTCTTC
16	TRBV18	few	-	TRBJ2-1	CASSPRPEGSYNEQFF	TGTGCCAGCTCACCACGGCCCGAGGGCTCCTACAATGAGCAGTTCTTC
14	TRBV12-3/TRBV12-4	many	TRBD1	TRBJ2-5	CASNNRGPGETQYF	TGTGCCAGCAACAACAGGGGCCCCGGGGAGACCCAGTACTTC
18	TRBV5-1	-	TRBD2	TRBJ2-2	CASSLNRQGLAATGELFF	TGCGCCAGCAGCTTGAATCGCCAGGGACTAGCGGCGACCGGGGAGCTGTTTTTT
16	TRBV9	few	-	TRBJ2-1	CASSGDPGRLTGEQFF	TGTGCCAGCAGCGGCGATCCGGGCCGATTAACCGGTGAGCAGTTCTTC
15	TRBV4-1	many	TRBD1	TRBJ2-5	CASSHPQGAGETQYF	TGCGCCAGCAGCCATCCTCAGGGGGCTGGAGAGACCCAGTACTTC
12	TRBV7-9	many	-	TRBJ2-7	CASSLAVYEQYF	TGTGCCAGCAGCTTAGCGGTATACGAGCAGTACTTC
16	TRBV7-9	many	-	TRBJ2-3	CASSSGTFASTDTQYF	TGTGCCAGCAGCTCGGGGACATTCGCTAGCACAGATACGCAGTATTTT
16	TRBV6-1	few	TRBD2	TRBJ2-7	CASSEDPSGRTYEQYF	TGTGCCAGCAGTGAAGATCCTAGCGGGAGAACCTACGAGCAGTACTTC
14	TRBV7-9	few	TRBD1	TRBJ1-2	CASSLETGVHGYTF	TGTGCCAGCAGCTTAGAAACAGGGGTTCATGGCTACACCTTC
14	TRBV12-3/TRBV12-4	-	-	TRBJ2-2	CASSIGGALGELFF	TGTGCCAGCAGTATTGGGGGGGCCTTAGGGGAGCTGTTTTTT
15	TRBV12-3/TRBV12-4	many	TRBD1	TRBJ2-2	CASNPDRANTGELFF	TGTGCCAGCAATCCCGACAGGGCGAACACCGGGGAGCTGTTTTTT
15	TRBV5-1	-	-	TRBJ2-2	CASSLYPGSTGELFF	TGCGCCAGCAGCTTGTACCCAGGATCCACCGGGGAGCTGTTTTTT
17	TRBV5-1	-	TRBD2	TRBJ2-1	CASFGAGGALSYNEQFF	TGCGCCAGCTTCGGGGCGGGAGGAGCTCTGTCCTACAATGAGCAGTTCTTC
13	TRBV20-1	-	-	TRBJ2-1	CSARPSSYNEQFF	TGCAGTGCTAGGCCCAGCTCCTACAATGAGCAGTTCTTC
16	TRBV4-2	many	TRBD2	TRBJ2-5	CASSLSRAGGKETQYF	TGTGCCAGCAGCCTTTCGCGGGCGGGAGGAAAAGAGACCCAGTACTTC